These 8 T cell receptor beta chains were all obtained from the same sample, sequenced in a study of shared clonotypes between healthy human individuals (dated by TCRdb to 2019 to 2021). Preparation of the library involved the immunoSEQ multiplex PCR assay. Imported from immuneACCESS, the table was reduced by TCRdb to in-frame sequences with V and J called. These copies leave out some clones; in studies compared against another copy, an unresolved V gene accounts for under half, and the cause of the remainder is not known. Across this sample there are about 2,100,000 clones, with 85% to 95% seen only once. Under 2% of the sample goes to the ten largest clones. For the CD8 naive samples, CD45RO-negative cells were positively selected for CCR7, yielding a CD45RA+CCR7+ population from which TemRA cells were excluded. The material sequenced was naive CD8+ T cells from PBMCs. Sample cell subset or site, as interpreted from the label and publication: CD45RA+CCR7+. All receptors come from a young man in good health. Some clones in this sample may be carry-over from other donors' samples.

The rearrangement uses TRBV10-2 and TRBJ2-1, with 11 bases aligning to TRBD2. The CDR3 loop spans 15 amino acids. The germline CDR1 and CDR2 sequences are WSHSY and SAAADI. The J segment lost 6 bases and the V segment lost 4 bases, leaving 5 bases of the junction unmatched. CDR3 sequence reads: CASSVAGGQGNEQFF. In DNA, the CDR3 is TGCGCCAGCAGTGTAGCGGGAGGGCAAGGCAATGAGCAGTTCTTC.

The rearrangement uses TRBV7-8 and TRBJ1-1; no firm D call. CDR3 length equals 15 residues. Trimming took 1 base from V and 6 from J, leaving 15 bases between them. Germline loops: CDR1 SGHVS, CDR2 FQNEAQ. CDR3 coding DNA: TGTGCCAGCAGCTTAGGACGGGCCGCAGGAGCTGAAGCTTTCTTT. Translating gives CASSLGRAAGAEAFF.

This clone was detected only once. V usage is TRBV6-5 and J usage is TRBJ2-7, with no clear D. Trimming pared 8 bases from V and 0 bases from J, leaving 8 bases between. This CDR3 comprises 12 residues. Germline lookup yields CDR1 MNHEY and CDR2 SVGAGI. CDR3 DNA sequence: TGTGCCAGCTTAGGTCACTCCTACGAGCAGTACTTC. Its translation: CASLGHSYEQYF.

The gene calls are TRBV10-1 and TRBJ1-5; D gene uncertain. Germline V gene sequence: CDR1 WNHNN, CDR2 SYGVQD (reference sequence). This CDR3 is 17 amino acids long. Trimming took 9 bases from V and 2 from J, leaving 23 bases between them. CDR3 in DNA: TGCGCCAGTCATCCGAGGGCCTCAAAGGAGGGCAATCAGCCCCAGCATTTT. Translation: CASHPRASKEGNQPQHF.

The rearrangement uses TRBV5-1 and TRBJ2-3, with 7 bases identical to TRBD1. CDR3 length: 15 residues. Losses at the gene ends were 0 bases for V and 4 bases for J; bases not matched to a gene: 5. Germline CDR1 SGHRS, CDR2 YFSETQ. The CDR3 spells CASSLAGQLPDTQYF. CDR3 bases: TGCGCCAGCAGCTTGGCGGGACAGCTTCCAGATACGCAGTATTTT.

The rearrangement joins TRBV27 to TRBJ1-2; 7 positions match TRBD1. This CDR3 is 14 amino acids long. Trimming took 7 bases from V and 4 from J; bases not matched to a gene: 9. Per germline, CDR1 MNHEY and CDR2 SMNVEV (reference sequence). The DNA of the CDR3 is TGTGCCAGCACCCCAACAGGGGAAAGCTATGGCTACACCTTC. Translating gives CASTPTGESYGYTF.

The chain employs TRBV14 and TRBJ1-2; D perhaps matches TRBD1 (5 bases). Germline CDR1 and CDR2: SGHDN and FVKESK. This CDR3 spans 14 amino acids. V was clipped by 1 base and J by 1 base, with 7 bases between them. This CDR3 is CASSQGQSNYGYTF. CDR3 DNA sequence: TGTGCCAGCAGCCAAGGACAGAGTAACTATGGCTACACCTTC.

The gene calls are TRBV4-1 and TRBJ2-7; 7 nucleotides agree with TRBD2. Trimming took 3 bases from V and 6 from J; bases not matched to a gene: 11. The germline gives CDR1 MGHRA, CDR2 YSYEKL. This CDR3 is built from 15 residues. CDR3 region: CASSHRPWEGSEQYF. CDR3 nucleotides: TGCGCCAGCAGCCACCGACCGTGGGAGGGCAGCGAGCAGTACTTC.